These 10 T cell receptor beta chains came from one sample sequenced in a study of CD8 T cells in ankylosing spondylitis. MiXCR was run by TCRdb on the 5' RACE reads, yielding one entry per CDR3 protein. The table has 150,000 to 200,000 distinct CDR3 sequences, 9.5% to 13% seen once. The source material was blood, either unsorted or a sorted T cell fraction (not recorded which). These receptor sequences come from a male donor with ankylosing spondylitis or in good health (not recorded which).

This clonotype was seen repeatedly, ten times or more. The chain is built from TRBV29-1 and TRBJ2-1, with TRBD2 matching over 9 bases. CDR1 is SQVTM and CDR2 is ANQGSEA in the germline V gene. CDR3 length: 14 amino acids. V dropped 6 bases and J dropped 6; count of bases not matched to a gene: 9. The CDR3 bases are TGCAGCGTCCTAACGGGACTAGCTGGCAATGAGCAGTTCTTC. Protein: CSVLTGLAGNEQFF.

This clonotype is a singleton in its sample. It may be a read error: a sequence one base away is much more abundant. V and J are TRBV30 and TRBJ1-2, with D unclear. The CDR3 loop spans 11 amino acids. V was clipped by 1 base and J by 2 bases, with 2 bases between them. The germline gives CDR1 GTSNPN, CDR2 SVGIG (reference sequence). As DNA, the CDR3 is TGTGCCTGGAGTGGCAACTATGGCTACACCTTC. This encodes CAWSGNYGYTF.

CDR3 sequence reads: CASRVTAIATNEKLFF. The CDR3 region has the DNA TGTGCCAGCAGGGTAACAGCAATTGCAACTAATGAAAAACTGTTTTTT. The chain joins TRBV21-1 to TRBJ1-4. TRBV21-1 is listed as a pseudogene. This CDR3 comprises 16 residues.

This clonotype was found a few times. V usage is TRBV5-1 and J usage is TRBJ2-7; a weak D match, TRBD2 (6 bases). V lost 5 bases, J lost 5 bases, and 14 bases lay in between. The CDR3 contains 13 residues. Germline V gene data show CDR1 as SGHRS and CDR2 as YFSETQ. CDR3 sequence: CASRPGGIDEQYF. The CDR3 region has the DNA TGCGCCAGCAGACCCGGAGGGATTGACGAGCAGTACTTC.

This clonotype appeared many times. The chain carries TRBV10-3 and TRBJ2-1, with D maybe TRBD2 (5 bases). Germline CDR1 reads ENHRY; CDR2 reads SYGVKD. The CDR3 sequence is 13 residues long. V dropped 3 bases and J dropped 5 bases, with 8 bases sitting between them. CDR3 protein: CAISDRTDNEQFF. Here the CDR3 DNA reads TGTGCCATCAGTGATAGGACTGACAATGAGCAGTTCTTC.

This clonotype came up many times. The chain has TRBV11-2 and TRBJ2-1; 12 bases match TRBD2. CDR1 SGHAT and CDR2 FQNNGV come from the germline V gene. This CDR3 is 17 amino acids long. V shed 4 bases, J shed 8 bases, and the junction held 12 bases outside the gene matches. The CDR3 sequence is CASSSRTSGELIHEQFF. The CDR3, as DNA: TGTGCCAGCAGCTCGCGGACTAGCGGGGAGCTAATCCATGAGCAGTTCTTC. The variable domain in full, completed from reference TRBV11-2 and TRBJ2-1, reads EAGVAQSPRYKIIEKRQSVAFWCNPISGHATLYWYQQILGQGPKLLIQFQNNGVVDDSQLPKDRFSAERLKGVDSTLKIQPAKLEDSAVYLCASSSRTSGELIHEQFFGPGTRLTVL.

This clonotype was seen at least ten times. This chain uses TRBV15 with TRBJ1-1; no reliable D call. The CDR3 contains 14 residues. The germline V and J ends were trimmed by 5 bases and 6 bases, with 16 bases remaining between them. Germline V gives CDR1 LNHNV, CDR2 YYDKDF (reference sequence). The CDR3 loop is CATSEPYESAEAFF. In DNA form, the CDR3 reads TGTGCCACCAGCGAGCCGTATGAGAGCGCTGAAGCTTTCTTT.

This clonotype was seen at least ten times. The genes are TRBV5-5 and TRBJ1-1; no reliable D call. Per the germline V gene, CDR1 is SGHKS and CDR2 is YYEKEE (reference sequence). There are 14 residues in the CDR3. V gave up 4 bases and J gave up 0 bases, with 10 bases separating them. The CDR3 bases are TGTGCCAGCAGCCCCGGACTAATGAACACTGAAGCTTTCTTT. Translation: CASSPGLMNTEAFF.

This clonotype was counted between two and nine times. The CDR3 region has the DNA TGTGCCAGCAGCTTAGGAACAGGTAGCACAGATACGCAGTATTTT. It codes for CASSLGTGSTDTQYF. The chain couples TRBV7-9 to TRBJ2-3; possible D gene TRBD1, 5 bases. This CDR3 has 15 amino acids. The V and J ends lost 1 base and 0 bases respectively, with 8 bases between them. Germline CDR1 reads SEHNR; CDR2 reads FQNEAQ (reference sequence).

This clonotype showed up just a few times. This chain uses TRBV6-1 with TRBJ1-5; TRBD1 matches 7 bases. The CDR3 contains 17 residues. CDR1 MNHNS and CDR2 SASEGT come from the germline V gene. V was clipped by 0 bases and J by 7 bases; unmatched bases: 12. CDR3 sequence reads: CASSEAGGAQGNQPQHF. The CDR3 DNA sequence: TGTGCCAGCAGTGAAGCTGGGGGGGCACAGGGGAACCAGCCCCAGCATTTT.